A single sample gave rise to the 18 T cell receptor beta chains below, sequenced in a study of beta chain features in type 1 diabetes. The whole isolated RNA underwent reverse transcription, so sequencing captured expressed TCRB transcripts. Method: immunoSEQ multiplex PCR; TCRdb's copy keeps in-frame clones and lacks some. The sample lists over 500,000 clones; about 16% were seen once. The sample comprised naive CD4+ T cells from blood. These receptors came from a man aged 18 to 29 in good health.

A few counts support this clone. The chain employs TRBV6-5 and TRBJ1-6; the match to TRBD1 covers 7 bases. Germline loops: CDR1 MNHEY, CDR2 SVGAGI. The CDR3 has 16 residues. Unmatched junction bases numbered 7, after V lost 2 bases and J lost 6 bases. CDR3 DNA: TGTGCCAGCAGTTACCCACGACAGGGAGGTAATTCACCCCTCCACTTT. Translating it yields CASSYPRQGGNSPLHF.

This clone has a handful of counts. The same CDR3 is also encoded by other DNA sequences in this sample. The chain recombines TRBV5-1 with TRBJ2-7; D is unresolved. The germline V and J ends were trimmed by 0 bases and 3 bases, with 7 bases remaining between them. This CDR3 region has 13 residues. CDR1 and CDR2 from the germline V gene are SGHRS and YFSETQ. The chain's CDR3 is CASSLGQDYEQYF. The CDR3 DNA sequence: TGCGCCAGCAGCTTGGGGCAGGACTACGAGCAGTACTTC. Full variable domain (missing parts from reference TRBV5-1 and TRBJ2-7): KAGVTQTPRYLIKTRGQQVTLSCSPISGHRSVSWYQQTPGQGLQFLFEYFSETQRNKGNFPGRFSGRQFSNSRSEMNVSTLELGDSALYLCASSLGQDYEQYFGPGTRLTVT.

This chain uses TRBV7-3 with TRBJ2-1, with a tentative D call TRBD2 (6 bases). This CDR3 region has 14 residues. Germline-derived CDR1 and CDR2 are SGHTA and FQGTGA. Trimming removed 2 bases at V and 8 bases at J, with 13 bases between. The CDR3 region is CASSLLAYGDEQFF. In DNA form, the CDR3 reads TGTGCCAGCAGCTTACTAGCGTATGGCGATGAGCAGTTCTTC.

The V and J genes are TRBV10-3 and TRBJ2-7; 7 positions match TRBD1. V lost 10 bases, J lost 1 base, and 4 bases stayed unmatched. Germline CDR1 ENHRY, CDR2 SYGVKD. The CDR3 runs 12 residues. CDR3 sequence: CANRQGSYEQYF. DNA for the CDR3: TGTGCCAACCGACAGGGTTCCTACGAGCAGTACTTC.

The V call is TRBV27, the J call TRBJ2-3; 7 nucleotides agree with TRBD1. The CDR3 runs 15 residues. Germline V gene lookup returns CDR1 MNHEY and CDR2 SMNVEV (reference sequence). J was trimmed by 4 bases and V by 4 bases; bases with no gene match: 8. The CDR3 sequence: CASSSLRDRADTQYF. The DNA of the CDR3 is TGTGCCAGCAGTTCGCTCCGTGACAGGGCAGATACGCAGTATTTT.

The chain recombines TRBV5-6 with TRBJ1-5; D unclear. V gave up 1 base and J gave up 0 bases, with 8 bases separating them. The CDR3 consists of 15 residues. CDR1 is SGHDT and CDR2 is YYEEEE in the germline V gene. The CDR3 is CASSLIDYSNQPQHF. CDR3 coding DNA: TGTGCCAGCAGCTTGATCGATTATAGCAATCAGCCCCAGCATTTT.

The rearrangement links TRBV6-5 to TRBJ2-7, with 7 nucleotides matching TRBD2. V shed 6 bases, J shed 4 bases, and the junction held 6 bases outside the gene matches. CDR3 length: 13 amino acids. Germline loops: CDR1 MNHEY, CDR2 SVGAGI. This CDR3 is CASSKPGGYEQYF. DNA of the CDR3: TGTGCCAGCAGCAAACCCGGGGGGTACGAGCAGTACTTC.

As DNA, the CDR3 is TGTGCCAGCAGGCGATGGGACAGGGGGCACGAGCAGTACTTC. As protein: CASRRWDRGHEQYF. The chain has TRBV7-2 and TRBJ2-7; 12 positions match TRBD1. CDR1 SGHTA and CDR2 FQGNSA come from the germline V gene. The CDR3 contains 14 residues. Trimming removed 6 bases from V and 5 bases from J; junction bases left unmatched: 5. The full variable domain, in which reference TRBV7-2 and TRBJ2-7 provide the parts outside the CDR3, is GAGVSQSPSNKVTEKGKDVELRCDPISGHTALYWYRQSLGQGLEFLIYFQGNSAPDKSGLPSDRFSAERTGGSVSTLTIQRTQQEDSAVYLCASRRWDRGHEQYFGPGTRLTVT.

This clone was picked up a small number of times. V gene TRBV5-1 combines with J gene TRBJ2-1, with 9 positions matching TRBD1. The CDR3 contains 15 residues. The junction had 9 bases not matched to a gene; V was cut back by 5 bases and J by 6 bases. The germline gives CDR1 SGHRS, CDR2 YFSETQ. The CDR3 region is CASRTPGTGINEQFF. CDR3 bases: TGCGCCAGCAGAACACCCGGGACAGGGATCAATGAGCAGTTCTTC.

Only a few counts were recorded for this clone. This sample includes further DNA sequences coding for the same CDR3. The chain is built from TRBV7-2 and TRBJ2-2; no clear D. CDR3 length: 14 residues. Trimming left V 0 bases short and J 2 bases short, with 4 bases between. In germline, CDR1 is SGHTA, CDR2 FQGNSA. The CDR3 here is CASSLALNTGELFF. The CDR3 DNA follows: TGTGCCAGCAGCTTAGCACTTAACACCGGGGAGCTGTTTTTT. Based on the CDR3 plus reference TRBV7-2 and TRBJ2-2, the full variable domain is GAGVSQSPSNKVTEKGKDVELRCDPISGHTALYWYRQSLGQGLEFLIYFQGNSAPDKSGLPSDRFSAERTGGSVSTLTIQRTQQEDSAVYLCASSLALNTGELFFGEGSRLTVL.

The gene calls are TRBV7-8 and TRBJ2-7; 13 positions match TRBD2. The length of the CDR3 is 15 residues. CDR1 is SGHVS and CDR2 is FQNEAQ in the germline V gene. The V gene end was trimmed by 6 bases and the J gene end by 3 bases; junction bases not matched to a gene: 5. CDR3 residues: CASRQTSGRLYEQYF. CDR3 sequence (DNA): TGTGCCAGCAGACAGACTAGCGGGAGGCTCTACGAGCAGTACTTC.

This clone was observed a handful of times. This chain links TRBV29-1 with TRBJ2-1, with D hard to call. There are 11 residues in the CDR3. Germline loops: CDR1 SQVTM, CDR2 ANQGSEA. Trimming removed 8 bases from V and 10 bases from J, with 15 bases in between. CDR3 DNA sequence: TGCAGCCCCGGGTGGGGTCAAGAGCAGTTCTTC. Protein: CSPGWGQEQFF.

This clone was picked up a small number of times. The chain is built from TRBV5-6 and TRBJ2-2, with D perhaps matching TRBD1 (6 bases). The CDR3 has 14 amino acids. The germline CDR1 and CDR2 sequences are SGHDT and YYEEEE. V was trimmed by 6 bases and J by 1 base, leaving 10 bases between them. The CDR3 DNA sequence: TGTGCCAGCAAACCGACAGGGAACACCGGGGAGCTGTTTTTT. Translation gives CASKPTGNTGELFF.

This clone was seen a few times. The V and J genes are TRBV11-3 and TRBJ2-1; possibly TRBD2 for D (5 bases). This CDR3 has 14 residues. Per the germline V gene, CDR1 is SGHNT and CDR2 is YENEEA. Trimming stripped 0 bases from V and 6 bases from J, with 9 bases between. CDR3 sequence (DNA): TGTGCCAGCAGCTTAGAGGCCGGGATCAATGAGCAGTTCTTC. It specifies CASSLEAGINEQFF.

A few counts support this clone. The rearrangement links TRBV7-3 to TRBJ2-3, with TRBD2 matching 7 bases. J was trimmed by 2 bases and V by 3 bases; bases with no gene match: 5. The CDR3 runs to 15 residues. CDR1 SGHTA and CDR2 FQGTGA come from the germline V gene. The CDR3 coding sequence is TGTGCCAGCAGCTTGGGCGGGAGAATCACAGATACGCAGTATTTT. This gives the protein CASSLGGRITDTQYF.

This clone was seen more than once but under ten times. V is TRBV7-9 and J is TRBJ2-7, with D possibly matching TRBD2 (5 bases). Looked up from germline, CDR1 is SEHNR and CDR2 is FQNEAQ (reference sequence). CDR3 size: 15 residues. Trimming left V 5 bases short and J 5 bases short, with 19 bases between. The DNA of the CDR3 is TGTGCCAGCAGCCCGTGGTGGGGTGGGAGCCACGAGCAGTACTTC. Translating gives CASSPWWGGSHEQYF. Looking up the rest from reference TRBV7-9 and TRBJ2-7 gives the full variable domain: DTGVSQNPRHKITKRGQNVTFRCDPISEHNRLYWYRQTLGQGPEFLTYFQNEAQLEKSRLLSDRFSAERPKGSFSTLEIQRTEQGDSAMYLCASSPWWGGSHEQYFGPGTRLTVT.

This clone has more than one count but fewer than ten. V is TRBV28 and J is TRBJ2-1; TRBD1 matches at 8 bases. This CDR3 is 12 amino acids long. The J segment lost 8 bases and the V segment lost 6 bases, leaving 3 bases of the junction unmatched. CDR1 and CDR2 (germline): MDHEN, SYDVKM. This CDR3 is CASRPDRDEQFF. CDR3 coding DNA: TGTGCCAGCAGACCGGACAGGGATGAGCAGTTCTTC.

The sample holds a few counts of this clone. J is TRBJ1-1 and V is TRBV4-3; maybe TRBD1 (5 bases). With 5 bases removed from V and 10 bases from J, the gap between germline ends came to 17 bases. Germline V gene lookup returns CDR1 LGHNA and CDR2 YSLEER. The CDR3 is made up of 13 amino acids. The CDR3 DNA is TGCGCCAGCAGCATGGGACCCATTCTCGGAGCTTTCTTT. Its translation is CASSMGPILGAFF.